The sample holds a few counts of the clone carrying this TCR beta chain. No antigen is known for it. The data stem from a study of shared clonotypes between healthy human individuals. About the research overall: Donor composition was a couple of women and a few men, aged 18 to 49. Study findings and constraints: Clonotype sharing among donors was thought likely to change with sequencing depth.

Sequencing of unsorted PBMC DNA was carried out using ten immunoSEQ deep assay plates. Some clones are missing from TCRdb's copy, which holds only in-frame ones; the method was immunoSEQ multiplex PCR. The sample consists of 450,000 to 600,000 clones, 70% to 80% of them appearing once. Donors were healthy HIV-negative adults without recent acute infections or vaccinations. The CDR3 sequence is 12 residues long. CDR1 is LNHDA and CDR2 is SQIVND in the germline V gene (reference sequence). Trimming pared 4 bases from V and 7 bases from J, leaving 7 bases between. The sample taken for sequencing was PBMCs. This clonotype was sampled from a woman aged 40 to 50 in good health. Some clones in this sample may be carry-over from other donors' samples. The chain combines TRBV19 with TRBJ2-2, with a tentative D call TRBD2 (6 bases). The CDR3 DNA is TGTGCCAGTAGTAGGGAGGACGGGGAGCTGTTTTTT. Amino acids: CASSREDGELFF.